Sequencing of this T cell receptor (beta chain) was carried out in a study of T-cell memory formation after mild COVID-19. Study at large: Clustering of TCRs was largely donor specific.

The study's findings and limits: Whether second-wave clones peaking at day 37 were SARS-CoV-2 specific went unconfirmed. Contracting clones localized mainly to CM and EM when CD4+ and mainly to EMRA when CD8+.

One entry per CDR3 protein results from TCRdb running MiXCR on the 5' RACE reads. This table holds roughly 280,000 distinct CDR3 sequences, roughly 8% found once. The table lists this clonotype with many counts. Its specificity is not known. The TCR originated in a man younger than 35 who had mild COVID-19 (a few samples of this study predate the infection). Cell type and time point are not known. The specimen was PBMCs or a T cell subset sorted from them (not recorded which).

CDR3 region: CASSRRGAGRSYTEAFF. The CDR3 nucleotides are TGTGCCAGCAGTCGACGGGGGGCGGGCCGTTCGTATACTGAAGCTTTCTTT. The V gene is TRBV6-5, the J gene TRBJ1-1; maybe TRBD1 (6 bases). The CDR3 covers 17 residues. Trimming took off 5 bases at V and 5 bases at J, with 24 bases between the two ends. Germline-derived CDR1 and CDR2 are MNHEY and SVGAGI.